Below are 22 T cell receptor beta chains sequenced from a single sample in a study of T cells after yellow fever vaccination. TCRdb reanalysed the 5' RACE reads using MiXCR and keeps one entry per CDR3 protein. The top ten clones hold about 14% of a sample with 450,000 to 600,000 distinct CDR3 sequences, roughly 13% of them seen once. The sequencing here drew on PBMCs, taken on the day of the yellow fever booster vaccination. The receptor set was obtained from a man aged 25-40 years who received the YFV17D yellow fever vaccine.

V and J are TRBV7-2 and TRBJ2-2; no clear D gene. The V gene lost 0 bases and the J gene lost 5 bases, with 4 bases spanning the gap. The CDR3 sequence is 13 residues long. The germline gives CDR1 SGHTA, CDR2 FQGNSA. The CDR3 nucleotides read TGTGCCAGCAGCTTAGCAGAGACCGGGGAGCTGTTTTTT. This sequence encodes CASSLAETGELFF.

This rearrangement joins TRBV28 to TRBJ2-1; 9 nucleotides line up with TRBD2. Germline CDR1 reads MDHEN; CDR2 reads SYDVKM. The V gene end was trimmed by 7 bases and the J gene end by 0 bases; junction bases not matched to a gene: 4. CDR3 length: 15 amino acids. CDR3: CASTRAGGSYNEQFF. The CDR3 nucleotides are TGTGCCAGCACTAGAGCGGGAGGCTCCTACAATGAGCAGTTCTTC.

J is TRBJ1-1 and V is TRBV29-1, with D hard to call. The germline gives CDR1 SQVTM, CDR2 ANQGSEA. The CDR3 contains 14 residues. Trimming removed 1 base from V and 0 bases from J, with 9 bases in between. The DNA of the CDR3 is TGCAGCGTTGAAGGTCCAGTCATGAACACTGAAGCTTTCTTT. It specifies CSVEGPVMNTEAFF.

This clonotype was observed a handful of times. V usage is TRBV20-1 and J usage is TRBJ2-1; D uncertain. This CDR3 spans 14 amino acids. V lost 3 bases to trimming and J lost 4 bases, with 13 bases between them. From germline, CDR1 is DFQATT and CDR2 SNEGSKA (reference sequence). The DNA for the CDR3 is TGCAGTGCTAGGCCCCTAGACCTTTACAATGAGCAGTTCTTC. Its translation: CSARPLDLYNEQFF.

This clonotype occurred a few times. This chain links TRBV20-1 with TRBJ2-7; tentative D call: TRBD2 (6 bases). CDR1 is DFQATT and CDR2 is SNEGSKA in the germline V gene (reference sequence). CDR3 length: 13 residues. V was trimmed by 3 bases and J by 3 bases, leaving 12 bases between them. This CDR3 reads CSASSGRIYEQYF. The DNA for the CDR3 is TGCAGTGCTAGTTCAGGGAGGATCTACGAGCAGTACTTC.

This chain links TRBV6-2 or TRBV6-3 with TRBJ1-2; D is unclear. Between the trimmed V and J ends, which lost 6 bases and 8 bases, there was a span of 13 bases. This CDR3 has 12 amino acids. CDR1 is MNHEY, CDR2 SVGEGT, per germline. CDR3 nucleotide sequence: TGTGCCAGCAGAGGCAGTACGGAAGGCTACACCTTC. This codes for CASRGSTEGYTF.

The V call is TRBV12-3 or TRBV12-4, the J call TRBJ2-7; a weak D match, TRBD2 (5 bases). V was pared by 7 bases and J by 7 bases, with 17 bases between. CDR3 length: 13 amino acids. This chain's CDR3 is CASTTSATGEQYF. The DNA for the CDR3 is TGTGCCAGCACGACCTCGGCCACGGGGGAGCAGTACTTC.

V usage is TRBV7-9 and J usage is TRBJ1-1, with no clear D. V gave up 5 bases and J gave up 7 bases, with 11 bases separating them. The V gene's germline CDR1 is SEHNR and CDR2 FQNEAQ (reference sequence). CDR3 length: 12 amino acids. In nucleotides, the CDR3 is TGTGCCAGCAGCGCCTTAGGGTTTGAAGCTTTCTTT. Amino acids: CASSALGFEAFF.

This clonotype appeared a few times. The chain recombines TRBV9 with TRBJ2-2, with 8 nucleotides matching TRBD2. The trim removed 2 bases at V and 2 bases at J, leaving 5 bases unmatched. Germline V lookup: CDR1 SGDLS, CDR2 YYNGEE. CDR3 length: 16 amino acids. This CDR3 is CASSVGSGVNTGELFF. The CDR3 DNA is TGTGCCAGCAGCGTCGGTAGCGGGGTCAACACCGGGGAGCTGTTTTTT. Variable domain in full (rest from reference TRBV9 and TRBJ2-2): DSGVTQTPKHLITATGQRVTLRCSPRSGDLSVYWYQQSLDQGLQFLIQYYNGEERAKGNILERFSAQQFPDLHSELNLSSLELGDSALYFCASSVGSGVNTGELFFGEGSRLTVL.

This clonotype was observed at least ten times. CDR3 bases: TGTGCCTGGAGTTCCGCCGGGACCGAAATCAAGCCCCAGCATTTT. It yields the protein CAWSSAGTEIKPQHF. The chain recombines TRBV30 with TRBJ1-5; D is perhaps TRBD1 (5 bases). V was clipped by 2 bases and J by 8 bases, with 19 bases between them. The CDR3 covers 15 residues. Looked up from germline, CDR1 is GTSNPN and CDR2 is SVGIG (reference sequence). The whole variable domain, remainder taken from reference TRBV30 and TRBJ1-5, is SQTIHQWPATLVQPVGSPLSLECTVEGTSNPNLYWYRQAAGRGLQLLFYSVGIGQISSEVPQNLSASRPQDRQFILSSKKLLLSDSGFYLCAWSSAGTEIKPQHFGDGTRLSIL.

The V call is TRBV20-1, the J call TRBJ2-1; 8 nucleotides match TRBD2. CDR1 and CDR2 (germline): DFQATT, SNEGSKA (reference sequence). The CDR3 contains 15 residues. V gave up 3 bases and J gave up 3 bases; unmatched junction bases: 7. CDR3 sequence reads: CSASGASGHYNEQFF. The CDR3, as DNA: TGCAGTGCTAGTGGAGCTAGCGGGCACTACAATGAGCAGTTCTTC.

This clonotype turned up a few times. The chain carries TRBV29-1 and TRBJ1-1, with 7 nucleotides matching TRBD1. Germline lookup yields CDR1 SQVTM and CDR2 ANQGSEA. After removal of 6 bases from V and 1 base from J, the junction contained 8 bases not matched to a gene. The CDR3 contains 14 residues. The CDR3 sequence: CSVPDRLKNTEAFF. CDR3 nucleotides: TGCAGCGTCCCGGACAGGCTAAAGAACACTGAAGCTTTCTTT.

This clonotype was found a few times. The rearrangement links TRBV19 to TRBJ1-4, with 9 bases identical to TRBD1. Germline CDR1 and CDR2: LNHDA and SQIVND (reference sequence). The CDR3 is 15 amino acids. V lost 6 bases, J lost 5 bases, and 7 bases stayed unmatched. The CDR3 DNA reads TGTGCCAGTAGAGCCGGGACAGGGTGGAATGAAAAACTGTTTTTT. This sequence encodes CASRAGTGWNEKLFF.

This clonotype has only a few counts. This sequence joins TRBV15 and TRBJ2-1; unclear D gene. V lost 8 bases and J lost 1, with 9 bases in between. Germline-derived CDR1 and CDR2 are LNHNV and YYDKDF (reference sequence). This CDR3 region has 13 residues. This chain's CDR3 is CATGFLSYNEQFF. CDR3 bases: TGTGCCACCGGGTTTCTGTCCTACAATGAGCAGTTCTTC.

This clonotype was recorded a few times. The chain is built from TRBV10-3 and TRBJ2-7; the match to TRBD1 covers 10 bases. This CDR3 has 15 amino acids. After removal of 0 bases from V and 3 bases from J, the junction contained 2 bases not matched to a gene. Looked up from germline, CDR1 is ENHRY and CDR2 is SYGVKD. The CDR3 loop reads CAISESGQGFYEQYF. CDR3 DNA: TGTGCCATCAGTGAGTCGGGACAGGGGTTCTACGAGCAGTACTTC.

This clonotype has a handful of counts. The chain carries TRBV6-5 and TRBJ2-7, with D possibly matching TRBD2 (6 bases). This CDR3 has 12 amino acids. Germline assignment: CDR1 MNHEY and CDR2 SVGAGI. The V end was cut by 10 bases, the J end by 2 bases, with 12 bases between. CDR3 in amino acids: CATSSGAYEQYF. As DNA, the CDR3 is TGTGCCACCTCCTCGGGAGCCTACGAGCAGTACTTC.

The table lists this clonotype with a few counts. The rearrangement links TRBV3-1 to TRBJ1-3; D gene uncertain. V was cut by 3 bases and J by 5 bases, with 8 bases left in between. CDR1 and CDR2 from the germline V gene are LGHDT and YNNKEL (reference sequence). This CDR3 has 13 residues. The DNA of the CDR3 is TGTGCCAGCAGCCAGGGTGGGAGAAACACCATATATTTT. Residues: CASSQGGRNTIYF.

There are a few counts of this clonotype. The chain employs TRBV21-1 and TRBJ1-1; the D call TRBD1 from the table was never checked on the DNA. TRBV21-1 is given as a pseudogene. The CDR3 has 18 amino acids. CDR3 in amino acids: CASSNPGGWDRPNTEAFF. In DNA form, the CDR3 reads TGTGCCAGCAGCAATCCGGGGGGGTGGGACAGACCGAACACTGAAGCTTTCTTT.

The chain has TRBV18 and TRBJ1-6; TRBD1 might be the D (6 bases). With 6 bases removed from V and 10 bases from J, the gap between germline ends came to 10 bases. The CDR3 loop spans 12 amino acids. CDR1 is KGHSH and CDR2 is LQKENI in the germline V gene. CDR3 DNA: TGTGCCAGCTCCAAGGGGGGATCACCCCTCCACTTT. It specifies CASSKGGSPLHF. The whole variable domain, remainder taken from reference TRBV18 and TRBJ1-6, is NAGVMQNPRHLVRRRGQEARLRCSPMKGHSHVYWYRQLPEEGLKFMVYLQKENIIDESGMPKERFSAEFPKEGPSILRIQQVVRGDSAAYFCASSKGGSPLHFGNGTRLTVT.

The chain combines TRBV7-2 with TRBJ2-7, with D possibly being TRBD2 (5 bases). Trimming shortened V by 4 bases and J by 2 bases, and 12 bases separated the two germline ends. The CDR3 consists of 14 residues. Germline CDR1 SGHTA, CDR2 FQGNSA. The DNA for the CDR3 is TGTGCCAGCAGCTACCTGACGGGAACCTACGAGCAGTACTTC. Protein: CASSYLTGTYEQYF.

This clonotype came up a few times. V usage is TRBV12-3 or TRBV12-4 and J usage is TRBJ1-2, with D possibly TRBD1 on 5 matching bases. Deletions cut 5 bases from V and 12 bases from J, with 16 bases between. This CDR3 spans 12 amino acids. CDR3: CASSPGPRVHTF. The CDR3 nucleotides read TGTGCCAGCAGTCCCGGGCCCAGGGTACACACCTTC.

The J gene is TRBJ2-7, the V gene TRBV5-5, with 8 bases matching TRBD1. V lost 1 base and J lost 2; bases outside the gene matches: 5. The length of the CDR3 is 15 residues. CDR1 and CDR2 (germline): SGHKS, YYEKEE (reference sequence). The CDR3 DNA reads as TGTGCCAGCAGCTTGCGGGGACAGGACCCCTACGAGCAGTACTTC. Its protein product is CASSLRGQDPYEQYF.